This T cell receptor (beta chain) was sequenced in a study (dated by TCRdb to between 2015 and 2016). The study in broad terms: The study examined whether tumor-infiltrating Tregs in breast cancer are drawn from blood Tregs or arise in situ by conversion from other CD4+ T cell subsets. Study-wide findings and limitations: Rather than covering whole repertoires, validation in the larger cohort was restricted to a single TCR beta V-J rearrangement. The greatest overlap of tumor-infiltrating Treg TCR alpha and beta sequences was observed with tumor naive CD4+ T cells, followed by blood naive CD4+ T cells. Tumor memory CD4+ T cell TCR gene usage was found to cluster with blood and lymph node memory CD4+ cells and with lymph node naive CD4+ cells.

V lost 1 base and J lost 8 bases, and the count of bases not matched to a germline gene is 6. The germline V gene gives CDR1 as MNHNS and CDR2 as SASEGT. From its cysteine to its phenylalanine, the CDR3 spans 14 amino acids. Only CDR3 DNA remains: 42 bases, in frame from the first base. Amplification of full-length TCR variable regions was done by 5' RACE PCR using constant-region reverse primers, and this step was followed by semi-nested PCR with Nested Universal Primer A. The ReliaPrep RNA Cell Miniprep System was used to extract total RNA, which was then reverse transcribed into 5'RACE-ready cDNA with the SMARTer RACE 5'/3' Kit. Multiplex adaptors were used to barcode the full-length TCR alpha and beta libraries, which were then sequenced on an Illumina MiSeq. The study's processing was this. For each of nine subset-tissue groups, sequencing data from the five patients were pooled, and the groups were then compared using unsupervised clustering of TCR gene usage. Repertoire similarity was calculated with the Morisita-Horn index, weighting shared sequences by their contribution to each repertoire. TCRdb cleaned the public reads at Q25 with fastp, built clones with MiXCR and kept in-frame beta chains. Identical CDR3 protein sequences are pooled into one entry, listed with their most common genes and DNA. Here the V and J calls rest on TCRdb's processing, not on the authors' analysis. Recorded for this sample are about 40,000 distinct CDR3 sequences; approximately 19% of them occurred a single time. Together, the top ten hold under 3.5% of the sample.

This clonotype is labeled medium-sized (0.01 to 0.1%). Its antigen is unknown. No qualities accompany the bases; no much larger clone lies one base away. To purify naive CD4+ T cells, the Miltenyi Naive CD4+ T Cell Isolation kit was used, and CD25 microbeads served to deplete Tregs. Tregs, naive and memory CD4+ T cells from tumor, blood and ipsilateral draining lymph nodes of five breast cancer patients underwent full-length TCR alpha and beta sequencing. Tumor tissue and lymph nodes from ipsilateral axillary dissection were perfused with PBS, minced and digested with collagenase I and hyaluronidase. Mononuclear cells from lymph nodes or less than 65 ml of peripheral blood were isolated by Ficoll density gradient centrifugation. A purity exceeding 90% was confirmed by FACS for the sorted cell populations.

The sample consisted of naive CD4+ T cells sorted from a lymph node. This specimen's cell subset or site label, per the study, means: naive CD4+ T cells, CD4+CD45RA+CD25-. The source is a female donor with breast cancer. The sequence joins TRBV6-1 to TRBJ1-2; TRBD1 aligns with 8 central bases. The DNA sequence is as follows: TGTGCCAGCAGTGAAGGACAGGGGCAAAGAGGCTACACCTTC. The encoded protein is CASSEGQGQRGYTF.